What follows is one T cell receptor beta chain and its context. Original processing methods: Reference gene primer amplification gave nucleated cell count estimates. Some clones are missing from TCRdb's copy, which holds only in-frame ones; the method was immunoSEQ multiplex PCR. The V and J calls and clone size are taken from that table; D and trimming were inferred from the DNA. The sample holds about 110,000 clones, around four fifths seen once. This sample is part of a study of blood T cell repertoires in COVID-19. As for the study in general: There were acute and convalescent COVID-19 samples, and they came from the United States, Italy and Spain. Nucleic acid was either cDNA or gDNA, and it came from T cells, B-cell-depleted T cells, or PBMCs.

The sequence derives from a woman in her 70s with acute or convalescent COVID-19. The sequenced sample was peripheral blood.

CDR3: CASTSGQGGNTIYF. CDR3 DNA sequence: TGTGCCAGCACCTCGGGACAGGGCGGAAACACCATATATTTT. The V gene is TRBV28, the J gene TRBJ1-3; 9 bases map to TRBD1. Germline lookup yields CDR1 MDHEN and CDR2 SYDVKM. The length of the CDR3 is 14 residues. The V gene end was trimmed by 7 bases and the J gene end by 4 bases; junction bases not matched to a gene: 5.